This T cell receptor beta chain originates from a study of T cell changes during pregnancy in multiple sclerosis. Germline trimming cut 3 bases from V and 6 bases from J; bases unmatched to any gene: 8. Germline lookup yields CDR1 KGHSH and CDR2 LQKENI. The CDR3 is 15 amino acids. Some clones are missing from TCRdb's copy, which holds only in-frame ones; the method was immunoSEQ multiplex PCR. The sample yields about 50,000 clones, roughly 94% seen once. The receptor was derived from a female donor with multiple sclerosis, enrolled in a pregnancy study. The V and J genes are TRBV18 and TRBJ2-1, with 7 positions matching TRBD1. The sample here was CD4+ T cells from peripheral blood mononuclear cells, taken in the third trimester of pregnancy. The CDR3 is CASSPTTGLGNEQFF. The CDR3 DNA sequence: TGTGCCAGCTCACCGACGACAGGGTTGGGCAATGAGCAGTTCTTC.